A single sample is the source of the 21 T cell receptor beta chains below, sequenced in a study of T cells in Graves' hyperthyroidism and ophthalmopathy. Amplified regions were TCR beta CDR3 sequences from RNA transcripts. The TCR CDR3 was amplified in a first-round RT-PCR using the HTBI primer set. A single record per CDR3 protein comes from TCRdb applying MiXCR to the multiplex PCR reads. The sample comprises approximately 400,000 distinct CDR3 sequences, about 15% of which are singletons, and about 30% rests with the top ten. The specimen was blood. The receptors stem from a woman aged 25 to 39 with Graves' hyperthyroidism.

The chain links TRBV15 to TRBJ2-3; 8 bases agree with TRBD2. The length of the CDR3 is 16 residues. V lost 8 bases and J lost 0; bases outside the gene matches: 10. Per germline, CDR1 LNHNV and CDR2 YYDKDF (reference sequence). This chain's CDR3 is CATAPLLAASTDTQYF. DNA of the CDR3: TGTGCCACCGCGCCTCTACTAGCGGCTAGCACAGATACGCAGTATTTT.

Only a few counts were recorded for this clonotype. The CDR3 region has the DNA TGTGCCAGCAGAATACCCGGGACAGGGAATTCACCCCTCCACTTT. Amino acids: CASRIPGTGNSPLHF. The chain carries TRBV28 and TRBJ1-6; 9 bases align to TRBD1. CDR1 is MDHEN, CDR2 SYDVKM, per germline. The CDR3 consists of 15 residues. V shed 6 bases, J shed 7 bases, and the junction held 7 bases outside the gene matches. The complete variable domain, with remaining parts taken from reference TRBV28 and TRBJ1-6, reads DVKVTQSSRYLVKRTGEKVFLECVQDMDHENMFWYRQDPGLGLRLIYFSYDVKMKEKGDIPEGYSVSREKKERFSLILESASTNQTSMYLCASRIPGTGNSPLHFGNGTRLTVT.

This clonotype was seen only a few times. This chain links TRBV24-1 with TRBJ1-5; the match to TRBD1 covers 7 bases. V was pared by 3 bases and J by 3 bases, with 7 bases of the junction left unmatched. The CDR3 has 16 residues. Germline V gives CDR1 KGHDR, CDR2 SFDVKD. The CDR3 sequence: CATSDRRDSHNQPQHF. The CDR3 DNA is TGTGCCACCAGTGATCGGAGGGACAGCCACAATCAGCCCCAGCATTTT.

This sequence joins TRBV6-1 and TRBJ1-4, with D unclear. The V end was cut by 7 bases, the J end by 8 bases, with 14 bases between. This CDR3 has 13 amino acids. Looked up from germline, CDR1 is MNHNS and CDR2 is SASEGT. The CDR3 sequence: CASKRGPPEKLFF. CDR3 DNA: TGTGCCAGCAAGCGAGGACCCCCCGAAAAACTGTTTTTT.

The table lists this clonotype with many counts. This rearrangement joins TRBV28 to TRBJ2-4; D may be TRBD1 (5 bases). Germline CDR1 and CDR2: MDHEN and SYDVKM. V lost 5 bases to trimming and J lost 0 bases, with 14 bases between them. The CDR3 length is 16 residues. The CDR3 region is CASSVSGSGAKNIQYF. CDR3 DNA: TGTGCCAGCAGTGTATCAGGGTCGGGAGCCAAAAACATTCAGTACTTC.

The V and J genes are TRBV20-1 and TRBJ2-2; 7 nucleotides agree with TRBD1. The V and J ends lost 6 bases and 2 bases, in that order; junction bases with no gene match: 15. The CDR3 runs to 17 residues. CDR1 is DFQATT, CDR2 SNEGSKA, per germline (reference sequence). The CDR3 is CSARDLVGDSNTGELFF. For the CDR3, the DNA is TGCAGTGCCCGAGATCTAGTAGGGGACAGTAACACCGGGGAGCTGTTTTTT.

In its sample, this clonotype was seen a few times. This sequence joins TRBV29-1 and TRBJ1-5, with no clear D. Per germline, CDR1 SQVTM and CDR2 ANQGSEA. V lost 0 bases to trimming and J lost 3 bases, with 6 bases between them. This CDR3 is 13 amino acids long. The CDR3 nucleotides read TGCAGCGTTGAAGAGAATCTCAATCAGCCCCAGCATTTT. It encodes CSVEENLNQPQHF. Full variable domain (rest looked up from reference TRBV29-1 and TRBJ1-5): SAVISQKPSRDICQRGTSLTIQCQVDSQVTMMFWYRQQPGQSLTLIATANQGSEATYESGFVIDKFPISRPNLTFSTLTVSNMSPEDSSIYLCSVEENLNQPQHFGDGTRLSIL.

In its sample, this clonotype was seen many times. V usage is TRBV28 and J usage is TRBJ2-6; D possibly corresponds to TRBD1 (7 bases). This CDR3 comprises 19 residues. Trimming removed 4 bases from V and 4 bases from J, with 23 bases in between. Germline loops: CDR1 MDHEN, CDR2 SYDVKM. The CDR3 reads CASSSVNRPGGRGANVLTF. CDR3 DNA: TGTGCCAGCAGTTCAGTCAACCGGCCAGGGGGGCGAGGGGCCAACGTCCTGACTTTC.

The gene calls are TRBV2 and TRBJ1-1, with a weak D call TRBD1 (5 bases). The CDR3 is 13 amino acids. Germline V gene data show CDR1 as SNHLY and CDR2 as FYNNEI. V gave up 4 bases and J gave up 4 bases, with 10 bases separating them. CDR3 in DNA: TGTGCCAGCAGTGTCATGGGGGGCACTGAAGCTTTCTTT. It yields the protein CASSVMGGTEAFF.

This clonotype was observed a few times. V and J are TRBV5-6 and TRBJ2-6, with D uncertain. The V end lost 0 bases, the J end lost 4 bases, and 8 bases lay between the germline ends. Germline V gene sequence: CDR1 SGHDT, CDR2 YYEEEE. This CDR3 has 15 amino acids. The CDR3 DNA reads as TGTGCCAGCAGCTTGGACGGAGCGGGGGCCAACGTCCTGACTTTC. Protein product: CASSLDGAGANVLTF.

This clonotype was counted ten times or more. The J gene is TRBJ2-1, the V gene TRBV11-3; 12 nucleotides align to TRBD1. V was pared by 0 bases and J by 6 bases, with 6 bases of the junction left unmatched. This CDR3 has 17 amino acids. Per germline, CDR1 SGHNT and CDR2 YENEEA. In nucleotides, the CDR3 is TGTGCCAGCAGCTTAGAGGCCGGGACAGGGGGCTCCAATGAGCAGTTCTTC. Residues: CASSLEAGTGGSNEQFF.

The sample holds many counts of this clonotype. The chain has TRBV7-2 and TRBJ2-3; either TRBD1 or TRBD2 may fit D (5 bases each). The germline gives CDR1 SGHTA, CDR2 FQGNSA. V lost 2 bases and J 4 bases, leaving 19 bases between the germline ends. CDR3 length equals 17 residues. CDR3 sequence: CASSLRGQGVRPDTQYF. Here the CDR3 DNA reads TGTGCCAGCAGCTTAAGGGGTCAGGGAGTTCGGCCAGATACGCAGTATTTT.

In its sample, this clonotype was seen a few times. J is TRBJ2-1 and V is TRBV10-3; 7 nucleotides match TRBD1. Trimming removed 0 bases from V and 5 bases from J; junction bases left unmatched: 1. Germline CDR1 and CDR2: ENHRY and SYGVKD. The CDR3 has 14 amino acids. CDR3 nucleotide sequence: TGTGCCATCAGTGAGTCCGGGACAGACAATGAGCAGTTCTTC. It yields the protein CAISESGTDNEQFF.

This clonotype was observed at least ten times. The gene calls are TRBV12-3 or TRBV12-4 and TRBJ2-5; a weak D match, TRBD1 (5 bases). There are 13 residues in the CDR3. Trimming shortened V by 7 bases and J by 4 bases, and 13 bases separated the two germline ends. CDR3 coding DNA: TGTGCCAGCACAACCGCAGGGTTAGAGACCCAGTACTTC. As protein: CASTTAGLETQYF.

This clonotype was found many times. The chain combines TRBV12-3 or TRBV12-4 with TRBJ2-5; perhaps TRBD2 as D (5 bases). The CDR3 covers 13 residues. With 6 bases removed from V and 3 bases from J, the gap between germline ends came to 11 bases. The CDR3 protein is CASRESGKETQYF. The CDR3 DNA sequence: TGTGCCAGCAGAGAGAGCGGAAAAGAGACCCAGTACTTC.

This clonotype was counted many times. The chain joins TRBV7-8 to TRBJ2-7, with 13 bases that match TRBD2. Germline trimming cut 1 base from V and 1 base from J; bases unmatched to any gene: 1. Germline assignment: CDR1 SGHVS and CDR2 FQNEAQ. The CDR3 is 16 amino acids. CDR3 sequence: CASSLGTSGGSYEQYF. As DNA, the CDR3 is TGTGCCAGCAGCTTAGGGACTAGCGGGGGTTCCTACGAGCAGTACTTC.

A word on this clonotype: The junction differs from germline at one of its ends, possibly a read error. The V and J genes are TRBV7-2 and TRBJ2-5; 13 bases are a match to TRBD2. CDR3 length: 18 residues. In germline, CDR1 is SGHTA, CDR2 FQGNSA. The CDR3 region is CASSFVGGLAGEQETQYF. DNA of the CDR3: TGTGCTAGCAGCTTCGTGGGAGGACTAGCGGGAGAACAAGAGACCCAGTACTTC.

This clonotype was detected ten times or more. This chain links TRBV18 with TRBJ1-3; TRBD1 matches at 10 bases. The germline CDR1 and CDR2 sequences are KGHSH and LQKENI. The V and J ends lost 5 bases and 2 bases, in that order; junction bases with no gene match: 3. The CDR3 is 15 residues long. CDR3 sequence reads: CASSSDRGPGNTIYF. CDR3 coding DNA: TGTGCCAGCTCATCAGACAGGGGGCCTGGAAACACCATATATTTT.

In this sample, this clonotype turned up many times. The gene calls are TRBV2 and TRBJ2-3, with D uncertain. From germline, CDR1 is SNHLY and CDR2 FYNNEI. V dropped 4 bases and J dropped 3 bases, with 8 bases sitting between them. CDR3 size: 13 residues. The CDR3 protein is CASSARITDTQYF. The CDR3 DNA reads TGTGCCAGCAGTGCCCGGATTACAGATACGCAGTATTTT.

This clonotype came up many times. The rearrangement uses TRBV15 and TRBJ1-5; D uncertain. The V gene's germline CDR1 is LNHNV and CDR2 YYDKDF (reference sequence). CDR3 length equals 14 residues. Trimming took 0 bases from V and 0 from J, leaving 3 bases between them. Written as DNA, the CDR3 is TGTGCCACCAGCAGAGAGGGTAGCAATCAGCCCCAGCATTTT. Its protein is CATSREGSNQPQHF.

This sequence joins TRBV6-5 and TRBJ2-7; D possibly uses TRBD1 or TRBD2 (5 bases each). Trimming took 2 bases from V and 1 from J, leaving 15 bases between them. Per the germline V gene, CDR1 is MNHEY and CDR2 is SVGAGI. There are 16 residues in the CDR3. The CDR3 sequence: CASSYATGTDSYEQYF. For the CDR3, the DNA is TGTGCCAGCAGTTACGCCACCGGGACGGATTCCTACGAGCAGTACTTC.